Here is one T cell receptor beta chain with its context. There is no known antigen for this receptor. Nothing much larger sits one base from this clone, and base qualities are not available. V was cut back by 5 bases and J by 5 bases, leaving a gap of 13 bases between them. CDR1 and CDR2 are drawn from the germline V gene: SGHVS, FQNEAQ. Counted from cysteine to phenylalanine, this CDR3 has 15 amino acids. Of all the DNA, just the CDR3 is kept, 45 bases in frame from base 1. This entry comes from a study of early T cells in non-severe SARS-CoV-2 infection (dated by TCRdb to about 2021). Background for the entire study: TCR sequencing used bulk RNA from unsorted whole blood, so alpha and beta chains could not be paired.

The paper's findings and limits, for the study overall: VDJdb matching was skewed toward anti-spike CD8 responses and likely underestimated virus-specific expansions by missing private and CD4 specificities.

Set within a cohort of healthcare workers in London, UK, this nested case-control study involved weekly PCR testing of nasopharyngeal swabs along with blood sampling. Healthcare workers were recruited between 23 and 31 March 2020, during the week of the UK lockdown, and were followed weekly for up to about 15 weeks. The library came from 5' RACE. Sequencing was carried out with a NextSeq 500. Unique molecular identifiers were attached to individual cDNA molecules in the TCR library protocol so that sequencing error and PCR bias could be corrected. TCR alpha and beta chains were both sequenced, and the abundances of alpha and beta sequences in each sample were closely correlated with each other. In the original analysis: Decombinator V4 was used to annotate the V gene, J gene and CDR3 of the TCR sequences. Expanded TCRs were defined as changing significantly between any two time points under a Poisson model with p below 0.0001. Abundances of TCRs were expressed as counts per million after normalisation to the total number of TCRs sequenced in each sample. MAIT TCRs were defined by TRAV1-2 paired with TRAJ12, TRAJ20 or TRAJ33, and iNKT TCRs by TRAV10 paired with TRAJ18. VDJdb, accessed 1 November 2021, was searched for CMV, EBV and SARS-CoV-2 annotated TCRs, excluding TCRs annotated for multiple antigens. The public reads were run again by TCRdb, first through fastp at Q25 and then through MiXCR, and only productive beta chains were kept. Rows are unified per CDR3 protein, each entry keeping the most common DNA and genes. The authors' filters were not applied to this entry. The sample profile shows 50,000 to 85,000 distinct CDR3 sequences; approximately 9% of them were found once. 3% to 3.5% of the sample rests with the top ten.

Sequencing was performed on whole blood. The rearranged chain carries TRBV7-8 and TRBJ2-6; tentative D gene TRBD2, with 5 bases matching. The source of this sequence is an adult who was a healthcare worker with PCR-confirmed SARS-CoV-2 infection or an uninfected control (not recorded which). Here is the DNA: TGTGCCAGCAGCCTCCGCGAGGGTAGGGCCAACGTCCTGACTTTC. This gives the protein CASSLREGRANVLTF. With the rest looked up from the reference TRBV7-8 and TRBJ2-6 genes rather than sequenced, the full variable domain is GAGVSQSPRYKVAKRGQDVALRCDPISGHVSLFWYQQALGQGPEFLTYFQNEAQLDKSGLPSDRFFAERPEGSVSTLKIQRTQQEDSAVYLCASSLREGRANVLTFGAGSRLTVL.